This paragraph covers one TCR beta chain sequence. The antigen this receptor binds is unknown. Base qualities are not provided; no much larger clone lies one nucleotide away. This sample stems from a study of shared clonotypes between healthy human individuals (dated by TCRdb to between 2020 and 2021). At the level of the whole study: A few men and a couple of women, aged 18 to 49 years, made up the cohort. To estimate repertoire size and how much clonotype sharing occurs between individuals, the study deeply sequenced the blood TCR repertoires of about five healthy adults. For each donor, CD4 naive and CD4 memory were each given three plates, CD8 naive was given two plates, and CD8 memory was given one plate. Each donor's leukapheresis produced roughly between roughly 0.85 and 10 billion PBMCs. To increase sequencing depth and limit assay-specific biases, different laboratories used diverse techniques to prepare libraries and sequence TCR repertoires. What the study reported, not specific to this receptor: Across four donors, roughly 5.1% of naive CD4, roughly 3.8% of naive CD8, under 2.5% of memory CD4, and 0.4% of memory CD8 clonotypes were shared. Compared with non-shared clonotypes, the clonotypes found in all four sorted-subset donors had higher generation probabilities. Sampling was restricted to blood, and TCR repertoires in tissue are likely to differ from TCR repertoires in blood. Because the study included only a small number of donors, the genetic and exposure-history diversity represented was limited. Even with the large sequencing depth, rarefaction of the sorted-subset datasets indicated that sequencing was incomplete. Naive subsets generally had larger estimated clonotype richness than memory subsets. Pairwise subsampling indicated that sequencing depth was expected to affect the degree of clonotype sharing among donors.

TCR CDR3 regions were amplified from genomic DNA by multiplex PCR using the deep immunoSEQ assay. For each cell subset, the extracted genomic DNA was distributed evenly across all wells of several immunoSEQ 96-well plates, and each plate served as one replicate. For sorted subsets, each replicate PCR was loaded with about 0.2 ug genomic DNA, equivalent to 25,000 to 35,000 T cell genomes. Purified libraries were quantified with a Qubit 3.0 fluorometer, sized on a Bioanalyzer 2100, and re-quantified with the KAPA Library Quantification kit. Every immunoSEQ 96-well plate was sequenced on a dedicated single-read 150-cycle Illumina NextSeq 550 flow cell. The original pipeline was this. Because the immunoSEQ output held only junctional sequences and lacked quality scores, the filtering could not match the filtering applied to full-length reads. To assign V/J genes and CDR3, sequences were annotated using PyIR, a Python wrapper for IgBLAST v1.9, with IMGT germline references. Reads were removed for weak V/J assignments (E-value above 1e-6), missing CDR3, stop codons, out-of-frame junctions, or ambiguous translated residues. V3J clonotypes were defined as sequences sharing the same inferred V gene, J gene, and CDR3 amino acid sequence. To compute the percentage overlap between repertoires, the number of shared unique clonotypes was divided by the size of the smaller repertoire. RTK rarefaction, the Chao1 estimator, and Recon v2.1 estimates of unobserved clonotypes were used to assess repertoire richness. OLGA was used to compute generation probabilities for all TCRbeta clonotypes that the gDNA method yielded from several donors. Sourced from immuneACCESS, this table was stored by TCRdb with only in-frame sequences that have V and J called. A share of the clones is absent; for the studies checked, an unresolved V gene accounts for under half, and the remainder has no known explanation. That table gives V, J and clone size, and the DNA gave D and trimming. The sample table holds more than 2 million clones, of which 85% to 95% were seen once. Roughly 0.13% of the sample lies in the top ten.

Per the germline V gene, SQVTM is the CDR1 and ANQGSEA is the CDR2. V is cut by 3 bases and J by 1 base, and the space between the germline ends is 11 bases. Measured from the cysteine to the phenylalanine, the CDR3 is 14 residues long. The DNA shown is the 42-base CDR3, in frame from base 1. The donors were healthy, HIV-negative adults with no recently reported acute infections or vaccinations. Only Caucasian adults living in Nashville, Tennessee, USA were represented among the donors. CD4+ T cells were enriched by magnetic negative selection, after which naive cells were positively selected on CD45RA and the negative fraction was taken as the memory subset. After blood collection by leukapheresis, PBMCs were isolated using Ficoll-Histopaque density gradient centrifugation and then cryopreserved in the vapor phase of liquid nitrogen. Purity and quantity of every magnetically sorted T cell population were checked by analytical flow cytometry. Genomic DNA was isolated from every sorted fraction and measured by UV absorbance on a Nanodrop 2000c.

Input material: naive CD4+ T cells sorted from blood. The cell subset or site label on this specimen signifies: CD45RA+ positively selected. This sequence uses TRBV29-1 and TRBJ2-3, and the D gene may be TRBD2, 5 bases matching. The receptor comes from a man younger than 30 in good health. The CDR3 has the sequence CSVEARVGTDTQYF. The DNA sequence is TGCAGCGTTGAGGCGCGGGTAGGCACAGATACGCAGTATTTT.